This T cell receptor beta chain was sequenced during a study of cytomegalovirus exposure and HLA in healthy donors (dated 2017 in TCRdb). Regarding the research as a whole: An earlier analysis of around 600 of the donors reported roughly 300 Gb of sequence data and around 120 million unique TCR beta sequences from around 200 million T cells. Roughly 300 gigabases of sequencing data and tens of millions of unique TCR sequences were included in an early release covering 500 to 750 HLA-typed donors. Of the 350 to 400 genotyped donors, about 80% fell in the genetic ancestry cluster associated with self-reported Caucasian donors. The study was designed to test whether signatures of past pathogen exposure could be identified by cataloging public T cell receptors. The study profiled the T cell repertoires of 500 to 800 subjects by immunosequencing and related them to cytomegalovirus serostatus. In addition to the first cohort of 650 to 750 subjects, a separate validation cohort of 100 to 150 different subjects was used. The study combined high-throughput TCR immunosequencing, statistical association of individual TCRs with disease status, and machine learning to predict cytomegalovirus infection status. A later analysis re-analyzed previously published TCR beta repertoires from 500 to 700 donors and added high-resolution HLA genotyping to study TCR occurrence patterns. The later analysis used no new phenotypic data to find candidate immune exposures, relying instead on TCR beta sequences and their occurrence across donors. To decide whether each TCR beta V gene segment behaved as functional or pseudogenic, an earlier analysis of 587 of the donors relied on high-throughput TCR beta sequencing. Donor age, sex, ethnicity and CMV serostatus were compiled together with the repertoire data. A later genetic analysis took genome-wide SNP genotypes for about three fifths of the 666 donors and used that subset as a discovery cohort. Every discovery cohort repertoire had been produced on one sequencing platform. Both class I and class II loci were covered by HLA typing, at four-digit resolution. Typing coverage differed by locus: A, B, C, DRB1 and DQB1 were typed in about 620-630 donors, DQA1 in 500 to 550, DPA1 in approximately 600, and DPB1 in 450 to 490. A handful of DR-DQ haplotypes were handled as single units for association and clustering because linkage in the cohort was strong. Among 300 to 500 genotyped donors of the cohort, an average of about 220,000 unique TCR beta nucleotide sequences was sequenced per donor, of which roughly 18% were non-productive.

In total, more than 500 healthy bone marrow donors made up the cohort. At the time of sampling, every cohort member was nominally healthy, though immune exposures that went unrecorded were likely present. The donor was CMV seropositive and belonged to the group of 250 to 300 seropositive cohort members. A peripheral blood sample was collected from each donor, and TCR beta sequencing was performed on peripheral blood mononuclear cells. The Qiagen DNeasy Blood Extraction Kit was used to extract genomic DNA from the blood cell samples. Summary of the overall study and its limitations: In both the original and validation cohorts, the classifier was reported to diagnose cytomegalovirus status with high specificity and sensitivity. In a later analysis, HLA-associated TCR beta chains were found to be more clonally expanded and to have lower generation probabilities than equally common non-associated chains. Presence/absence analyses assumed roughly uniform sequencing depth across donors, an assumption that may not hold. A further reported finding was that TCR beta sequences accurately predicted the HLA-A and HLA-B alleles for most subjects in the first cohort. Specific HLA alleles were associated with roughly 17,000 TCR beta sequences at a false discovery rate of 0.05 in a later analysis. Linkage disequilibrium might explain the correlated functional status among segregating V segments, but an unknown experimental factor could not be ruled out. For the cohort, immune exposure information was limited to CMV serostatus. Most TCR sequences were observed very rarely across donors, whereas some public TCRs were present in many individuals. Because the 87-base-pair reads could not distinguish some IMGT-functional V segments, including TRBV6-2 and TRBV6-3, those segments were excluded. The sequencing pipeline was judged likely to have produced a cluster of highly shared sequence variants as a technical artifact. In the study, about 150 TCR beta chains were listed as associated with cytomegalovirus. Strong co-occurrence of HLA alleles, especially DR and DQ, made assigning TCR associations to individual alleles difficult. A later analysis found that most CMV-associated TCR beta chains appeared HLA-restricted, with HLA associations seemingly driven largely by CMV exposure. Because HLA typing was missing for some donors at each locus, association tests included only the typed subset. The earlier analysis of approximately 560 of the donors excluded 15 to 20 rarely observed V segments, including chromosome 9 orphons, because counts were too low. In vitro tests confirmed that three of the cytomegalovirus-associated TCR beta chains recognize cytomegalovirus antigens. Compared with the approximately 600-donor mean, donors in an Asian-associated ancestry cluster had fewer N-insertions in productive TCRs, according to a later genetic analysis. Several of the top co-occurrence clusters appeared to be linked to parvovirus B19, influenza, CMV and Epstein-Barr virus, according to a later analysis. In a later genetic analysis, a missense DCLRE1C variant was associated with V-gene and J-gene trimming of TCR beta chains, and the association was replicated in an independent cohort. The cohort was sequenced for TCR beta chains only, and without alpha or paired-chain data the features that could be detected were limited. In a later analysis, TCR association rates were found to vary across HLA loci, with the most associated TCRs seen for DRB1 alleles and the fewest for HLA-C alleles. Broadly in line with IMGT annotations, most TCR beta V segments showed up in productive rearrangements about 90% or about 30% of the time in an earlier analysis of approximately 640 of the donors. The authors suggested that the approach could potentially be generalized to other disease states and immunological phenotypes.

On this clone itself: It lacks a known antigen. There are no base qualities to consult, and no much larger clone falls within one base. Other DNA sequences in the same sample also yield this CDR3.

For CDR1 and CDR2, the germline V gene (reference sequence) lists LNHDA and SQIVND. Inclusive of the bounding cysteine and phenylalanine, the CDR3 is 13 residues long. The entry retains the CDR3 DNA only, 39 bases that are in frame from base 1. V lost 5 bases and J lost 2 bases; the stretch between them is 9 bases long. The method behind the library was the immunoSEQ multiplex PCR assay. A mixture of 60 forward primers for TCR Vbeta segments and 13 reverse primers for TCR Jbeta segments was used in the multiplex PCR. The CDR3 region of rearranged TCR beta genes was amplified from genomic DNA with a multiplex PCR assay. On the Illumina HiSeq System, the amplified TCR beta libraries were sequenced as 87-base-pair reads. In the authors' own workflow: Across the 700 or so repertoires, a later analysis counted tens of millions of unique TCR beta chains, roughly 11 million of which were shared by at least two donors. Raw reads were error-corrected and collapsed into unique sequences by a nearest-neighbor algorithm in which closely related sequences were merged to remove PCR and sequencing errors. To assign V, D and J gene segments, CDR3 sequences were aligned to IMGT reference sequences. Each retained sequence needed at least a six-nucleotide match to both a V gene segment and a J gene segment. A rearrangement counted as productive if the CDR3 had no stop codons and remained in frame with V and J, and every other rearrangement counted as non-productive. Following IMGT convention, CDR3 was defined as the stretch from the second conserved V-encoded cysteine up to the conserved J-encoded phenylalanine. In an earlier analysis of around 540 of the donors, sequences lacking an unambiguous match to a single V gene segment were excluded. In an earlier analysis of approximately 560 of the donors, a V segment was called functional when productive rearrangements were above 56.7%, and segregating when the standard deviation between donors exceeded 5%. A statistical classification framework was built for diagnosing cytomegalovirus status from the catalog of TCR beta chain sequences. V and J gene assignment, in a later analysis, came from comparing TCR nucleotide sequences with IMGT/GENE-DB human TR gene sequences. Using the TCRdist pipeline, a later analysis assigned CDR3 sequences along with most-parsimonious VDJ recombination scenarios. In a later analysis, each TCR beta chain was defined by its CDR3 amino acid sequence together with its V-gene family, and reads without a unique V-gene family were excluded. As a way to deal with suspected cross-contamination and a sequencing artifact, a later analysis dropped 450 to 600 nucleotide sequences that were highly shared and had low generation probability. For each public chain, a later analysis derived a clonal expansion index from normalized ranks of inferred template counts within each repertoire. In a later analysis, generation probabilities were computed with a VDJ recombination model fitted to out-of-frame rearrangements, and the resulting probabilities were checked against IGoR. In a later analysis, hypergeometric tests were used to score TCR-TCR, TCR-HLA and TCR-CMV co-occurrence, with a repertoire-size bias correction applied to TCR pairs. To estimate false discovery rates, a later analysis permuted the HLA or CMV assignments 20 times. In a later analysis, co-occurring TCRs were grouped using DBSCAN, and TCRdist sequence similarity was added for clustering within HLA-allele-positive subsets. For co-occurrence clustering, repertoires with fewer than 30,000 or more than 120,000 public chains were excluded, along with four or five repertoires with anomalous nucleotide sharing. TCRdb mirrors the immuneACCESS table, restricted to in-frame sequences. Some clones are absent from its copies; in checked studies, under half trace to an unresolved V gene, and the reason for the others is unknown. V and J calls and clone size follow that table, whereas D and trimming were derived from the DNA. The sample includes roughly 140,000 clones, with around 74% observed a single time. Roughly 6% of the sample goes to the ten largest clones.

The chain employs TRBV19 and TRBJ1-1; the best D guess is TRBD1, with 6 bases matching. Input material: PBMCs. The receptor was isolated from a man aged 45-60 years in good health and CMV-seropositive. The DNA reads TGTGCCAGTAGTCGGACAGTAAACACTGAAGCTTTCTTT. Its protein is CASSRTVNTEAFF.